The 31 T cell receptor beta chains in this list originate from one sample, sequenced in a study of cytomegalovirus exposure and HLA in healthy donors. The primer mix had 60 Vbeta and 13 Jbeta primers. Profiling relied on immunoSEQ multiplex PCR, and the TCRdb table lists in-frame clones only, not all of them. The table shows about 130,000 clones, with under 12% occurring only once. Sequencing input: PBMCs. The receptors here all came from a young woman in good health and CMV-seropositive.

This chain connects TRBV7-2 to TRBJ2-2; TRBD1 matches at 8 bases. Per germline, CDR1 SGHTA and CDR2 FQGNSA. The CDR3 contains 15 residues. The V and J ends lost 1 base and 6 bases, in that order; junction bases with no gene match: 4. The CDR3 coding sequence is TGTGCCAGCAGCTTAGGGACAGGGTCGGCCGGGGAGCTGTTTTTT. Translating it yields CASSLGTGSAGELFF.

The J gene is TRBJ2-1, the V gene TRBV6-1; the D gene is possibly TRBD1 (7 bases). V was cut by 6 bases and J by 7 bases, with 19 bases left in between. The CDR3 is 15 residues long. Germline V gene sequence: CDR1 MNHNS, CDR2 SASEGT. The CDR3 loop reads CASSENGGGSNEQFF. DNA for the CDR3: TGTGCCAGCAGCGAAAATGGAGGGGGCTCGAATGAGCAGTTCTTC.

This clone was counted only a few times. The CDR3 reads CASYRGGANTEAFF. For the CDR3, the DNA is TGCGCCAGCTACAGGGGAGGAGCGAACACTGAAGCTTTCTTT. The chain recombines TRBV5-1 with TRBJ1-1, with 7 positions matching TRBD1. Germline-derived CDR1 and CDR2 are SGHRS and YFSETQ. The CDR3 length is 14 residues. Trimming took 7 bases from V and 1 from J; bases not matched to a gene: 7. The full variable domain, in which reference TRBV5-1 and TRBJ1-1 provide the parts outside the CDR3, is KAGVTQTPRYLIKTRGQQVTLSCSPISGHRSVSWYQQTPGQGLQFLFEYFSETQRNKGNFPGRFSGRQFSNSRSEMNVSTLELGDSALYLCASYRGGANTEAFFGQGTRLTVV.

This sequence joins TRBV5-6 and TRBJ2-7; D might be TRBD1 (5 bases). The germline V and J ends were trimmed by 3 bases and 9 bases, with 13 bases remaining between them. The CDR3 loop spans 12 amino acids. Germline CDR1 is SGHDT and CDR2 is YYEEEE. Here the CDR3 DNA reads TGTGCCAGCAGCTACCTGGGGCGCGGGCAGTACTTC. Protein product: CASSYLGRGQYF.

The chain uses TRBV30 and TRBJ2-1, with D tentatively TRBD2 (6 bases). This CDR3 is built from 12 residues. Germline V gene data show CDR1 as GTSNPN and CDR2 as SVGIG (reference sequence). Trimming took off 0 bases at V and 13 bases at J, with 13 bases between the two ends. The chain's CDR3 is CAWSVGTVQQFF. In DNA form, the CDR3 reads TGTGCCTGGAGTGTTGGGACTGTCCAACAGTTCTTC.

The chain couples TRBV7-9 to TRBJ2-5; 9 nucleotides match TRBD2. Losses at the gene ends were 5 bases for V and 2 bases for J; bases not matched to a gene: 12. The CDR3 has 17 residues. Looked up from germline, CDR1 is SEHNR and CDR2 is FQNEAQ (reference sequence). This chain's CDR3 is CASSPTRLAEQQETQYF. The DNA of the CDR3 is TGTGCCAGCAGCCCAACAAGACTAGCGGAACAACAAGAGACCCAGTACTTC.

The gene calls are TRBV7-9 and TRBJ1-2, with TRBD1 as a possible D gene (5 bases). Germline loops: CDR1 SEHNR, CDR2 FQNEAQ (reference sequence). The CDR3 has 15 amino acids. V was pared by 1 base and J by 4 bases, with 13 bases between. The CDR3 spells CASSLGSGGGYGYTF. The CDR3 nucleotides are TGTGCCAGCAGCTTAGGAAGCGGGGGGGGCTATGGCTACACCTTC.

This clone has more than one count but fewer than ten. This chain links TRBV6-6 with TRBJ2-1, with 13 nucleotides matching TRBD2. V lost 8 bases and J lost 4; bases outside the gene matches: 2. The CDR3 sequence is 14 residues long. Germline CDR1 reads MNHNY; CDR2 reads SVGAGI (reference sequence). Here the CDR3 reads CASGGLAGYNEQFF. The CDR3 nucleotides are TGTGCCAGCGGGGGACTAGCGGGGTACAATGAGCAGTTCTTC.

V is TRBV11-2 and J is TRBJ2-3; tentatively, D is TRBD1 (6 bases). The V gene's germline CDR1 is SGHAT and CDR2 FQNNGV. The ends were cut back, 3 bases at V and 3 bases at J, with 7 bases in the middle. This CDR3 is 13 amino acids long. The CDR3 region has the DNA TGTGCCAGCAGCTTGAGGGGGACAGATACGCAGTATTTT. Its protein is CASSLRGTDTQYF.

In regard to this clone: Other DNA sequences in this sample translate to the same CDR3. V is TRBV6-4 and J is TRBJ2-2, with 8 nucleotides matching TRBD1. The V gene's germline CDR1 is MRHNA and CDR2 SNTAGT. J lost 1 base, V lost 6 bases, and 1 base had no gene match. This CDR3 has 14 residues. The CDR3: CASSGQGNTGELFF. The CDR3 region has the DNA TGTGCCAGCAGCGGACAGGGGAACACCGGGGAGCTGTTTTTT.

This clone has only a few counts. The chain employs TRBV27 and TRBJ1-1; the D is unclear. CDR1 is MNHEY, CDR2 SMNVEV, per germline (reference sequence). Trimming left V 7 bases short and J 4 bases short, with 10 bases between. There are 12 residues in the CDR3. The CDR3 DNA sequence: TGTGCCAGCATATCAGATTCCACTGAAGCTTTCTTT. Protein product: CASISDSTEAFF.

This clone was observed a few times. This chain connects TRBV5-6 to TRBJ2-7, with D perhaps TRBD1 (5 bases). The CDR3 is made up of 14 amino acids. V lost 1 base to trimming and J lost 3 bases, with 11 bases between them. Germline V gene data show CDR1 as SGHDT and CDR2 as YYEEEE. DNA of the CDR3: TGTGCCAGCAGCTTGATCAACCAGGGCTACGAGCAGTACTTC. It yields the protein CASSLINQGYEQYF.

The V and J genes are TRBV23-1 and TRBJ2-7, with 7 bases aligning to TRBD2. TRBV23-1 is flagged as an ORF with uncertain function. V gave up 6 bases and J gave up 3 bases; unmatched junction bases: 5. The CDR3 runs 13 residues. The CDR3 nucleotides read TGCGCCAGCAGGCACGGGAGGCGCTACGAGCAGTACTTC. Translation: CASRHGRRYEQYF.

This clone was detected only a few times. The genes are TRBV19 and TRBJ2-3; D is perhaps TRBD1 (6 bases). Germline CDR1 LNHDA, CDR2 SQIVND (reference sequence). V gave up 3 bases and J gave up 1 base, with 14 bases separating them. This CDR3 comprises 16 residues. In DNA form, the CDR3 reads TGTGCCAGTAGTATTGTGGGGGCCCTCGGCACAGATACGCAGTATTTT. This encodes CASSIVGALGTDTQYF.

The V gene is TRBV7-9, the J gene TRBJ1-2; weak D call: TRBD1 (6 bases). The CDR3 contains 14 residues. Germline V gives CDR1 SEHNR, CDR2 FQNEAQ (reference sequence). V dropped 5 bases and J dropped 4 bases, with 14 bases sitting between them. As DNA, the CDR3 is TGTGCCAGCAGCGCAAGACAGGCACCCTATGGCTACACCTTC. Amino acids: CASSARQAPYGYTF.

This clone was recorded a few times. This chain uses TRBV27 with TRBJ2-7; perhaps TRBD2 as D (5 bases). V lost 2 bases, J lost 3 bases, and 14 bases lay in between. The germline CDR1 and CDR2 sequences are MNHEY and SMNVEV (reference sequence). The CDR3 spans 15 residues. The CDR3: CASSLVYSSLYEQYF. The CDR3, as DNA: TGTGCCAGCAGTTTAGTGTATTCTAGCCTCTACGAGCAGTACTTC.

This clone was seen a few times. The chain combines TRBV6-4 with TRBJ2-7; 14 nucleotides match TRBD2. This CDR3 region has 14 residues. J was trimmed by 6 bases and V by 2 bases; bases with no gene match: 0. The germline gives CDR1 MRHNA, CDR2 SNTAGT. CDR3: CASSDGTSGSEQYF. The CDR3 bases are TGTGCCAGCAGTGACGGGACTAGCGGGAGCGAGCAGTACTTC.

In its sample, this clone was seen a few times. The rearrangement joins TRBV29-1 to TRBJ1-1; 8 bases map to TRBD1. The CDR3 runs 12 residues. Trimming cost V 4 bases and J 6 bases; bases outside gene matches: 4. The germline CDR1 and CDR2 sequences are SQVTM and ANQGSEA. The CDR3 region is CSVGQGAAEAFF. DNA for the CDR3: TGCAGCGTTGGCCAGGGGGCGGCTGAAGCTTTCTTT.

This clone was counted only a few times. This sequence joins TRBV14 and TRBJ2-7, with 7 bases identical to TRBD2. Germline lookup yields CDR1 SGHDN and CDR2 FVKESK. This CDR3 contains 17 residues. V trimming: 3 bases; J trimming: 3 bases; junction bases outside the gene matches: 14. The CDR3 nucleotides read TGTGCCAGCAGCCACATTCCTGGAGTAGCGGGCCTCTACGAGCAGTACTTC. This translates into CASSHIPGVAGLYEQYF.

For the CDR3, the DNA is TGCAGCGCTGGCCCGGGACAAGGAGATGGCTACACCTTC. Translated, it gives CSAGPGQGDGYTF. The J gene is TRBJ1-2, the V gene TRBV29-1; perhaps TRBD1 as D (6 bases). The V end lost 7 bases, the J end lost 6 bases, and 18 bases lay between the germline ends. The CDR3 extends over 13 amino acids. The V gene's germline CDR1 is SQVTM and CDR2 ANQGSEA.

In this sample, this clone turned up a few times. The J gene is TRBJ1-1, the V gene TRBV19; 8 bases match TRBD1. The CDR3 is made up of 13 amino acids. With V trimmed by 7 bases and J by 9 bases, 10 bases remained unmatched. Germline values: CDR1 LNHDA, CDR2 SQIVND (reference sequence). CDR3 sequence (DNA): TGTGCCAGTAATCCCCTTGGACAGGGTAAAGCTTTCTTT. It specifies CASNPLGQGKAFF.

V is TRBV18 and J is TRBJ2-5, with D tentatively TRBD2 (6 bases). This CDR3 is built from 14 residues. With 8 bases removed from V and 6 bases from J, the gap between germline ends came to 19 bases. Germline V lookup: CDR1 KGHSH, CDR2 LQKENI. Here the CDR3 DNA reads TGTGCCAGCCAGAGCCTAGCGTCCGAGAAGACCCAGTACTTC. As protein: CASQSLASEKTQYF.

This rearrangement joins TRBV4-1 to TRBJ1-4; 9 bases agree with TRBD1. The CDR3 is 12 amino acids. Germline CDR1 and CDR2: MGHRA and YSYEKL. J gave up 11 bases and V 4 bases, and 2 bases lay outside the gene matches. The CDR3 loop reads CASSLGTGKLFF. DNA for the CDR3: TGCGCCAGCAGCCTTGGGACAGGGAAACTGTTTTTT.

The chain has TRBV7-8 and TRBJ1-3; TRBD1 agrees at 7 bases. The germline gives CDR1 SGHVS, CDR2 FQNEAQ. The CDR3 runs 15 residues. The V gene end was trimmed by 3 bases and the J gene end by 3 bases; junction bases not matched to a gene: 5. The CDR3 reads CASSFEGAGGNTIYF. The CDR3 DNA follows: TGTGCCAGCAGCTTCGAGGGGGCGGGTGGAAACACCATATATTTT.

This clone was recorded a few times. V usage is TRBV25-1 and J usage is TRBJ2-7; D unclear. This CDR3 has 18 residues. V lost 2 bases, J lost 0 bases, and 20 bases lay in between. Germline CDR1 is MGHDK and CDR2 is SYGVNS. DNA for the CDR3: TGTGCCAGCAGTGAACGCCTCCCACCATCCGTGAGCTCCTACGAGCAGTACTTC. Translating gives CASSERLPPSVSSYEQYF.

This chain uses TRBV29-1 with TRBJ2-2, with TRBD2 as a possible D gene (5 bases). Germline V CDR1 and CDR2: SQVTM, ANQGSEA. This CDR3 has 14 amino acids. As DNA, the CDR3 is TGCGCCGTGGCGGGCACCTCGAACACCGGGGAGCTGTTTTTT. This translates into CAVAGTSNTGELFF.

The chain has TRBV5-1 and TRBJ1-4; possible D gene TRBD1, 5 bases. V lost 3 bases and J 8 bases, leaving 14 bases between the germline ends. CDR3 size: 14 residues. CDR1 SGHRS and CDR2 YFSETQ come from the germline V gene. CDR3: CASSSGDLGEKLFF. The CDR3 DNA reads TGCGCCAGCAGCTCGGGGGACCTTGGGGAAAAACTGTTTTTT.

This clone was detected a few times. The J gene is TRBJ1-2, the V gene TRBV6-6; 7 positions match TRBD1. CDR1 and CDR2 from the germline V gene are MNHNY and SVGAGI (reference sequence). The trim removed 2 bases at V and 8 bases at J, leaving 8 bases unmatched. The CDR3 has 14 residues. In DNA, the CDR3 is TGTGCCAGCAGTTACGGGGACAGTTTGAGAGGCTACACCTTC. Residues: CASSYGDSLRGYTF.

The chain combines TRBV4-2 with TRBJ2-3; 10 bases line up with TRBD2. The ends lost 0 bases at V and 6 bases at J; junction bases unmatched: 9. The germline V gene encodes CDR1 LGHNA and CDR2 YNFKEQ. The CDR3 consists of 17 residues. The DNA of the CDR3 is TGTGCCAGCAGCCAAGATCGGAGTAGCGGGAGGCTGGATACGCAGTATTTT. Translating gives CASSQDRSSGRLDTQYF.

Only a few counts were recorded for this clone. The CDR3 protein is CASSRASGTGVGYTF. The CDR3 bases are TGTGCCAGTAGTAGGGCTTCCGGGACAGGGGTCGGCTACACCTTC. The chain uses TRBV19 and TRBJ1-2, with 10 bases aligning to TRBD1. V trimming: 4 bases; J trimming: 8 bases; junction bases outside the gene matches: 10. The CDR3 has 15 residues. CDR1 and CDR2 from the germline V gene are LNHDA and SQIVND (reference sequence). Filled out from reference TRBV19 and TRBJ1-2, the complete variable domain reads DGGITQSPKYLFRKEGQNVTLSCEQNLNHDAMYWYRQDPGQGLRLIYYSQIVNDFQKGDIAEGYSVSREKKESFPLTVTSAQKNPTAFYLCASSRASGTGVGYTFGSGTRLTVV.

The chain links TRBV18 to TRBJ2-4; 12 bases fit TRBD1. J lost 8 bases, V lost 3 bases, and 14 bases had no gene match. Per the germline V gene, CDR1 is KGHSH and CDR2 is LQKENI. This CDR3 is 18 amino acids long. The CDR3 protein is CASSPTPGQGAAWHIQYF. DNA of the CDR3: TGTGCCAGCTCACCGACCCCGGGACAGGGGGCCGCGTGGCACATTCAGTACTTC.